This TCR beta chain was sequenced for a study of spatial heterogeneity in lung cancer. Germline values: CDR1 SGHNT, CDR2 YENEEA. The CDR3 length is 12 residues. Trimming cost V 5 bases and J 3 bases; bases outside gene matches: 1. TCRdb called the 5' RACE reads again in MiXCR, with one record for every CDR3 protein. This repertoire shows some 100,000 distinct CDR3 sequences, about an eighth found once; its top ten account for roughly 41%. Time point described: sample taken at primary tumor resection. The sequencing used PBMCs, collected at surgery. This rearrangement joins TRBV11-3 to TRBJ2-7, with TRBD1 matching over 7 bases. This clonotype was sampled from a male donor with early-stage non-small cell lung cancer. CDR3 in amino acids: CASSAGGYEQYF. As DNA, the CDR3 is TGTGCCAGCAGCGCAGGGGGCTACGAGCAGTACTTC.